Sequencing of this T cell receptor (beta chain) was carried out in a study of regulatory T cells in long-lasting Graves disease. This sample's time point: newly diagnosed GD, antithyroid drugs for less than 3 months. The TCR library used RNA extracted from PBMCs. Clinicians diagnosed Graves' disease using American Thyroid Association guidelines. HTBI primers from iRepertoire and Arm-PCR of CDR3 regions yielded the TCR beta libraries. One entry per CDR3 protein results from TCRdb running MiXCR on the multiplex PCR reads. The sample lists 300,000 to 450,000 distinct CDR3 sequences, roughly 16% occurring once. This clonotype was counted ten times or more. Sample: peripheral blood mononuclear cells (PBMCs), taken at new diagnosis, from a patient treated with antithyroid drugs. The TCR sequence derives from a female donor with Graves disease.

The CDR3: CASVYSKIATSYEQYF. The CDR3 nucleotides are TGTGCCAGCGTTTATTCGAAGATAGCGACGTCCTACGAGCAGTACTTC. J is TRBJ2-7 and V is TRBV7-9; D is perhaps TRBD2 (5 bases). The length of the CDR3 is 16 residues. Trimming shortened V by 8 bases and J by 1 base, and 21 bases separated the two germline ends. The germline V gene has CDR1 SEHNR and CDR2 FQNEAQ (reference sequence).